The entry that follows covers one TCR beta chain sequence. The sample originates from a study of blood T cell repertoires in COVID-19. On the study more broadly: Acute-phase and convalescent COVID-19 samples originated in the United States, Italy and Spain. PBMCs, B-cell-depleted T cells, or T cells were the source of the cDNA or gDNA that made up the material.

Per the original data handling: Estimation of nucleated cell counts relied on the amplification of reference gene primers. The method was immunoSEQ multiplex PCR; TCRdb's version includes in-frame clones alone and lacks a portion of them. Clonal size and the V and J genes are those of that table, whereas D and trimming came from the DNA. The sample includes more than 95,000 clones, more than 60% seen only once; the top ten take under 2.5%. This sequence originates from a woman aged 65 to 85 with acute or convalescent COVID-19. Specimen: peripheral blood.

The CDR3 DNA sequence: TGTGCCAGCAGTTCCCTGGGGGCGTCGAACACTGAAGCTTTCTTT. It specifies CASSSLGASNTEAFF. The chain carries TRBV28 and TRBJ1-1; maybe TRBD1 (6 bases). CDR3 length equals 15 residues. Trimming took 4 bases from V and 1 from J, leaving 13 bases between them. Germline V gives CDR1 MDHEN, CDR2 SYDVKM.